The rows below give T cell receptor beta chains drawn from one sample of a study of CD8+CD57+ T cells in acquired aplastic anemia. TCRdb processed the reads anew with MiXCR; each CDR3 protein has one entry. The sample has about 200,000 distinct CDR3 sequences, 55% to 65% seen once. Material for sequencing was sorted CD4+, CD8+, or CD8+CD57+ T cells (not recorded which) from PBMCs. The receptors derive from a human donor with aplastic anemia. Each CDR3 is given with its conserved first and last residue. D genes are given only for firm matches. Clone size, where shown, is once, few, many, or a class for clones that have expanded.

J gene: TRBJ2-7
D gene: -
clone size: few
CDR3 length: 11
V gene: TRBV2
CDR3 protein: CASSESSEQYF
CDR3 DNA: TGTGCCAGCAGTGAATCGTCGGAGCAGTACTTC

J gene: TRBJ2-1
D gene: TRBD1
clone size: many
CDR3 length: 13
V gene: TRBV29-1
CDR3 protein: CSAEQGYGDEQFF
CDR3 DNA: TGCAGCGCTGAACAGGGGTATGGGGATGAGCAGTTCTTC

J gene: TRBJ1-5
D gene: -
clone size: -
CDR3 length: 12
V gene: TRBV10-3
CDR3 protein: CAIRQDGYPQHF
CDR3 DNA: TGTGCCATACGACAGGACGGTTACCCCCAGCATTTT

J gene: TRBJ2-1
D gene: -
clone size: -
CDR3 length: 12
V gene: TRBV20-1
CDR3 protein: CSARTDWDEQFF
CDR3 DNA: TGCAGTGCTCGAACAGACTGGGATGAGCAGTTCTTC

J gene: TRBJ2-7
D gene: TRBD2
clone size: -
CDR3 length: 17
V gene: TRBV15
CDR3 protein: CATSRDRIAGGSYEQYF
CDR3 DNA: TGTGCCACCAGCAGAGATCGAATAGCGGGAGGTTCCTACGAGCAGTACTTC

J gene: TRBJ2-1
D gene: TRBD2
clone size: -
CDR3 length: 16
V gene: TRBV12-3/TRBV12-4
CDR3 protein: CASSLALAGAPHEQFF
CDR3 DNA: TGTGCCAGCAGTTTAGCGCTAGCGGGGGCCCCCCATGAGCAGTTCTTC

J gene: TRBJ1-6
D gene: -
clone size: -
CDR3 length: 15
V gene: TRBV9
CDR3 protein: CASGVGPGGNSPLHF
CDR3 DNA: TGTGCCAGCGGCGTAGGCCCGGGGGGGAATTCACCCCTCCACTTT

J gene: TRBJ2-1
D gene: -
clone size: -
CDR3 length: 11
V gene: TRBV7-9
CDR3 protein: CAGSLDLGFFF
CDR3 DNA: TGTGCCGGCAGCTTGGACCTCGGTTTTTTCTTC

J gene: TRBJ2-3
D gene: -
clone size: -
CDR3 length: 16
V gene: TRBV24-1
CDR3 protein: CATSDFSTSSTDTQYF
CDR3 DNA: TGTGCCACCAGTGATTTTTCCACCTCTAGCACAGATACGCAGTATTTT

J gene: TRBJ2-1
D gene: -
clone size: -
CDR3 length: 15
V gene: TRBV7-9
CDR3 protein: CASSPGTSAYNEQFF
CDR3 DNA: TGTGCCAGCAGCCCAGGAACTAGTGCCTACAATGAGCAGTTCTTC

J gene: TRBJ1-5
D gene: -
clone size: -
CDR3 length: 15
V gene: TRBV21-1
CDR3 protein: CASENGRGFGQPQHF
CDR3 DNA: TGTGCCAGCGAGAACGGGAGAGGCTTCGGTCAGCCCCAGCATTTT

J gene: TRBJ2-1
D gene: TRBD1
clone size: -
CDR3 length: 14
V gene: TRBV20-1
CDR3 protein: CSALQGASYNEQFF
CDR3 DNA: TGCAGTGCCCTACAGGGGGCATCCTACAATGAGCAGTTCTTC

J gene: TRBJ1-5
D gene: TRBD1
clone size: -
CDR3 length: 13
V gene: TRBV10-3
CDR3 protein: CASRRTGSGPQHF
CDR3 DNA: TGTGCCAGCAGACGGACAGGGTCGGGCCCCCAGCATTTT

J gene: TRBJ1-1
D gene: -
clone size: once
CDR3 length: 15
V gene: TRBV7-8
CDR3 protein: CASSLAAPPNTEAFF
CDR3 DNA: TGTGCCAGCAGCTTAGCAGCACCGCCGAACACTGAAGCTTTCTTT